This entry describes one TCR beta chain. Ranging in age from roughly 6 to 90, the donors were healthy Caucasian individuals from Russia. The V gene's germline CDR1 is MDHEN and CDR2 SYDVKM. This CDR3 is 16 amino acids long. V lost 4 bases and J lost 6, with 16 bases in between. This sample is part of a study of blood T cells in healthy people across ages. Then a second PCR, running roughly 7 to 11 cycles, was carried out with a sample-barcoded 5' primer and a J-beta primer mix. Each cDNA molecule received a tag from a template-switch adaptor that had 12 random nucleotides. TCRdb used MiXCR to reprocess the 5' RACE reads, holding one entry per CDR3 protein. The sample carries 1.5 million to 2 million distinct CDR3 sequences, about 30% recorded once.

The V call is TRBV28, the J call TRBJ1-6; D ambiguous. The TCR sequence derives from a woman aged 25 to 45 in good health. Sequenced: blood. CDR3: CASSSRIRTSNSPLHF. The CDR3 DNA follows: TGTGCCAGCAGTTCCCGAATCAGGACGAGTAATTCACCCCTCCACTTT.